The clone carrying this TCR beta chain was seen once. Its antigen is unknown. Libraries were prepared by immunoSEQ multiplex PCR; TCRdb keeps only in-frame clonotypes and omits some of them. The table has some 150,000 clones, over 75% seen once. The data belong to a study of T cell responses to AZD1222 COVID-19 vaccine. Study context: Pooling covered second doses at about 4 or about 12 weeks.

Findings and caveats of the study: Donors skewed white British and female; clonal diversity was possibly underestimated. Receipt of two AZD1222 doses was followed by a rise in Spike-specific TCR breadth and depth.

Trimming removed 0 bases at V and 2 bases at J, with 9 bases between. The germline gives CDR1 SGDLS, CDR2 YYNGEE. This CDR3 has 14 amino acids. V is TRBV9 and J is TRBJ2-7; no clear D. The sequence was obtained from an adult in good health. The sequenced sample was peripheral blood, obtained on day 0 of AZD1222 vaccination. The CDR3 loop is CASSVATGTYEQYF. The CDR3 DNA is TGTGCCAGCAGCGTAGCTACCGGAACCTACGAGCAGTACTTC.